The 7 T cell receptor beta chains below all came from one sample that was sequenced in a study of regulatory T cells in long-lasting Graves disease. Stated time point: newly diagnosed GD, antithyroid drugs for less than 3 months. Making the TCR library involved RNA that had been extracted from PBMCs. Both iRepertoire HTBI primers and Arm-PCR of CDR3 regions were used to build the TCR beta libraries. TCRdb fed the multiplex PCR reads into MiXCR, producing one record per CDR3 protein. This table holds approximately 480,000 distinct CDR3 sequences, 15% to 20% found once. The same sample was also studied in work on T cells in Graves' hyperthyroidism and ophthalmopathy.

Sequences were derived from peripheral blood mononuclear cells (PBMCs), sampled at new diagnosis, from a patient treated with antithyroid drugs. These receptors originate from a middle-aged man with Graves disease.

There are many counts of this clonotype. The J gene is TRBJ2-3, the V gene TRBV11-3, with D possibly called TRBD1 or TRBD2 (5 bases each). Germline assignment: CDR1 SGHNT and CDR2 YENEEA. CDR3 length equals 15 residues. Between the trimmed V and J ends, which lost 2 bases and 5 bases, there was a span of 14 bases. In DNA form, the CDR3 reads TGTGCCAGCAGCTTATTGCAGGGACGGAAAGATACGCAGTATTTT. Its protein product is CASSLLQGRKDTQYF.

This clonotype was observed a few times. The rearrangement joins TRBV20-1 to TRBJ2-5, with D possibly matching TRBD1 (5 bases). V was pared by 3 bases and J by 5 bases, with 13 bases between. Germline lookup yields CDR1 DFQATT and CDR2 SNEGSKA (reference sequence). CDR3 length equals 13 residues. CDR3 sequence: CSASRVGAETQYF. CDR3 nucleotides: TGCAGTGCTAGCAGGGTAGGGGCGGAGACCCAGTACTTC.

The count of this clonotype is one. A much larger clone differs from this one at a single base, so this may be a read error. J is TRBJ2-3 and V is TRBV20-1; TRBD1 matches at 9 bases. The DNA end favors TRBJ2-7, so the J call may be wrong. CDR3 length equals 15 residues. Per the germline V gene, CDR1 is DFQATT and CDR2 is SNEGSKA (reference sequence). The CDR3 DNA sequence: TGCAGTGCTAGATCCTTGGGACAGGGATCCTACGAGCAGTACTTC. Translated: CSARSLGQGSYEQYF.

This clonotype came up a few times. The chain combines TRBV7-2 with TRBJ1-1; D is perhaps TRBD1 (6 bases). CDR3 length equals 13 residues. The ends were cut back, 5 bases at V and 5 bases at J, with 12 bases in the middle. Germline V lookup: CDR1 SGHTA, CDR2 FQGNSA. CDR3 sequence (DNA): TGTGCCAGCAGCGTTAGGAGGGGGACTGAAGCTTTCTTT. The encoded protein is CASSVRRGTEAFF.

The chain combines TRBV24-1 with TRBJ2-5, with a tentative D call TRBD1 (5 bases). V was clipped by 4 bases and J by 3 bases, with 14 bases between them. Germline V gene data show CDR1 as KGHDR and CDR2 as SFDVKD. The CDR3 totals 15 residues. The CDR3 DNA sequence: TGTGCCACCAGTGAGAAAGGGGATCCCAAAGAGACCCAGTACTTC. Translated: CATSEKGDPKETQYF.

Ten or more counts support this clonotype. The chain combines TRBV5-1 with TRBJ2-2, with 8 bases that match TRBD2. Germline-derived CDR1 and CDR2 are SGHRS and YFSETQ. Losses at the gene ends were 0 bases for V and 0 bases for J; bases not matched to a gene: 7. The CDR3 has 18 amino acids. CDR3 amino acids: CASSLALAGGTNTGELFF. CDR3 nucleotides: TGCGCCAGCAGCTTGGCTCTGGCGGGAGGCACGAACACCGGGGAGCTGTTTTTT.

This clonotype was picked up many times. The DNA of the CDR3 is TGTGCCTGGAACCGAGGACCCACTGAAGCTTTCTTT. It translates to CAWNRGPTEAFF. The chain is built from TRBV30 and TRBJ1-1; D is undetermined. Trimming stripped 4 bases from V and 4 bases from J, with 10 bases between. The CDR3 runs 12 residues. From germline, CDR1 is GTSNPN and CDR2 SVGIG (reference sequence).